This T cell receptor (beta chain) derives from a study of shared clonotypes between healthy human individuals. Selected positively for CCR7 and CD45RO-negative, naive CD8 cells excluded terminally differentiated effector memory CD45RA+ cells. Evenly divided among several immunoSEQ plates was the genomic DNA of each subset. Sequenced by immunoSEQ multiplex PCR; TCRdb stores in-frame clones only, minus some. Of more than 2 million clones listed, about 94% are singletons. The V segment lost 8 bases and the J segment 2 bases; nucleotides outside the gene matches: 10. The CDR3 covers 15 residues. Germline V gene sequence: CDR1 MDHEN, CDR2 SYDVKM.

J is TRBJ2-3 and V is TRBV28, with 7 bases matching TRBD2. The sequencing sample was made of naive CD8+ T cells from PBMCs. The TCR was taken from a man between 18 and 29 years old in good health. Some clones in this sample may be carry-over from other donors' samples. The CDR3 protein is CASVPTKRDTDTQYF. CDR3 in DNA: TGTGCCAGCGTCCCCACCAAGCGGGACACAGATACGCAGTATTTT.